This record looks at one T cell receptor (beta chain) sequence and its context. Its antigen is unknown. It has no much larger one-base neighbor in the sample; base qualities were not kept. V and J are truncated by 0 bases and 6 bases respectively, leaving an intervening sequence of 8 bases. CDR1 GTSNPN and CDR2 SVGIG are derived from the germline V gene (reference sequence). The CDR3 holds 13 amino acids from the cysteine to the phenylalanine. Only the CDR3 portion is preserved as DNA: 39 bases, with reading frame beginning at the first base. This record belongs to a study of Ad26.COV2.S vaccination and SARS-CoV-2 variants (dated by TCRdb to about 2021). About the investigation overall: Donors in the vaccine arm were drawn from COV1001, a phase I-IIa trial of Ad26.COV2.S in healthy adults that was multicentre, randomized, double-blind and placebo-controlled. Ad26.COV2.S was given intramuscularly at 5x10^10 or 1x10^11 viral particles, as a single shot or as two shots 56 days apart. TCRbeta repertoire sequencing was used to assess the specificity and breadth of SARS-CoV-2-reactive T cell receptors after Ad26.COV2.S vaccination. The TCR-sequenced set comprised approximately 32 samples: some 19 Ad26.COV2.S vaccine recipients, 5 placebo recipients and 8 SARS-CoV-2 convalescent individuals. Trial participants were randomized into five groups of five, in which low-dose or high-dose Ad26.COV2.S was given once or twice, or placebo was given on both occasions. Investigators did not know the trial group allocation while performing experiments and assessing outcomes. The study at large found these results: Non-spike TCR breadth was comparable between vaccine and placebo recipients, consistent with the vaccine containing only spike. Comparing responses between vaccine doses or regimens was not something the study was powered to do. Higher spike-specific TCR breadth was observed in Ad26.COV2.S recipients than in placebo recipients (P = 0.0014). After vaccination, substantial breadth of spike-specific CD8+ and CD4+ T cell responses was reported. The authors noted that total T cell responses may have been underestimated by the TCR breadth and depth analyses.

The treatment or condition label, read with the paper, signifies: around 19 received Ad26.COV2.S at low or high dose, single or two shots; roughly 5 received placebo; per-sample allocation not given. For vaccine and placebo recipients, repertoires were sequenced using samples collected on day 63 after the first injection. Cohort 1b enrolled 25 or so adults aged 18-55 years at a single site in Boston, USA, between 29 July and 7 August 2020. Ad26.COV2.S consisted of a replication-incompetent adenovirus type 26 vector by which a prefusion-stabilized SARS-CoV-2 spike protein from the original Wuhan strain was expressed. TCRbeta CDR3 regions were sequenced with the immunoSEQ Assay. After extraction, genomic DNA underwent amplification by bias-controlled multiplex PCR, followed by high-throughput sequencing. In the source study's methods: To quantify the absolute abundance of each unique TCRbeta CDR3 region, sequences were collapsed and filtered. T cell fraction was estimated by normalizing TCRbeta template counts to usable DNA, which was measured by amplifying reference genes present in all nucleated cells. Repertoire TCRs were annotated as SARS-CoV-2-specific by exact matching of V gene, CDR3 amino acid sequence and J gene to a known reactive TCR set. The reference SARS-CoV-2 TCR set came from MIRA and was filtered for enrichment in COVID-19-positive ImmuneCODE repertoires, removing public or cross-reactive TCRs. Based on the MIRA antigens, annotated TCRs were further analysed at the level of specific ORF or position within ORF. Depth was the summed frequency of annotated unique rearrangements, while breadth was defined as annotated unique rearrangements over total unique productive rearrangements. Two-sided Wilcoxon rank-sum tests were used to compare TCR breadth between groups. In TCRdb, the immuneACCESS table is reduced to in-frame sequences with V and J assigned. These tables do not hold every clone; where another copy was compared, an unresolved V gene accounts for under half, and the others remain unexplained. Clone size and V and J calls were adopted from that table, with D and trimming inferred from the DNA. The table for this sample lists about 350,000 clones; 80% to 90% of them were counted only once. The ten largest clones take up less than 4% of the sample.

This chain is built from TRBV30 and TRBJ2-2; no confident D gene assignment can be made. The sequenced sample was peripheral blood, obtained in a trial of Ad26.COV2.S vaccine versus placebo. This TCR was recovered from a person between 18 and 60 years old who received the Ad26.COV2.S COVID-19 vaccine or a placebo. The DNA sequence is TGTGCCTGGAGTGTATCAGTTGCCGGGGAGCTGTTTTTT. It specifies CAWSVSVAGELFF.